The clone carrying this TCR beta chain was counted a few times. The record originates from a study of control samples from healthy donors and cancer patients. TCRdb keeps only in-frame clones here, not all; method: immunoSEQ multiplex PCR. Of fewer than 95,000 clones in the sample, about 88% were seen once. The CDR3 contains 14 residues. Trimming stripped 5 bases from V and 4 bases from J, with 14 bases between. In germline, CDR1 is SGHTA, CDR2 FQGNSA. V usage is TRBV7-2 and J usage is TRBJ1-2; tentative D call: TRBD1 (5 bases). The sequence was collected from a woman aged 45-60 years in good health. Sample: blood. In DNA form, the CDR3 reads TGTGCCAGCAGCCAGGTGGGGGTCGGCTATGGCTACACCTTC. Protein product: CASSQVGVGYGYTF.